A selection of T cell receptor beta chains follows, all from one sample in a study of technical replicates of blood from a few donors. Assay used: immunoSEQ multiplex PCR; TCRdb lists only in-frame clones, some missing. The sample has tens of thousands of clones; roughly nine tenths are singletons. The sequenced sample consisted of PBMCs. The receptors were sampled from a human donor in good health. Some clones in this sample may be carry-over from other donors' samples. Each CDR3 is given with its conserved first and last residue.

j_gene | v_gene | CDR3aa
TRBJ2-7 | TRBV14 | CASSQVGGDREQYF
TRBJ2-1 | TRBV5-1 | CASSVTSGGAHEQFF
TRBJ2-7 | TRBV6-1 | CASSEAAPPVEQYF
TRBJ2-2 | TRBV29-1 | CSSAGITGELFF
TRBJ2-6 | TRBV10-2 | CASSDSSPGTNVLTF
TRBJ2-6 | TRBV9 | CASWGGTSGSVGANVLTF
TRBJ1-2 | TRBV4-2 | CASSQSTTGDGYTF
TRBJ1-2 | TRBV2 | CASSDHDRGPPGYTF
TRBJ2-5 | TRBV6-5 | CASSRGRTQETQYF
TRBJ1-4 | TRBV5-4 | CASSLGNQGISEKLFF
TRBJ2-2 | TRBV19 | CASSSRGTSTGELFF
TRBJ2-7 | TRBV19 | CASSPEGGHEQYF
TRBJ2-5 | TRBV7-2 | CASSLEGWGGQGTSETQYF
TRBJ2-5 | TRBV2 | CASKSSRGYSQETQYF
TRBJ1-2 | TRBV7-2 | CASSPRTNTMRGYTF
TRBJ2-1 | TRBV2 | CASTIEGVLGNEQFF
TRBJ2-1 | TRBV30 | CACSPGGRDNNEQFF
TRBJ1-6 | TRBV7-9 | CASQGQGSEPLHF
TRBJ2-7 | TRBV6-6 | CASSPDQLHEQYF
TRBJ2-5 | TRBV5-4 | CASSNGWTRRQETQYF
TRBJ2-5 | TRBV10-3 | CAIPIHRDQGAQETQYF
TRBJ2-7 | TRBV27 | CASSVNRGYEQYF
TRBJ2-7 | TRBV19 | CASRNDRVGEQYF
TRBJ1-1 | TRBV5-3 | CARRERGWETEAFF
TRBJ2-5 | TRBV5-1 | CASSSWLAGGLTAETQYF
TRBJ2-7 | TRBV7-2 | CASSLVEGTYEQYF
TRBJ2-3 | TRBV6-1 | CASSPVQVDTQYF
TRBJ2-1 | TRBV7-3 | CASSLGGDQQFF
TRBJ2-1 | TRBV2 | CASSAYSYNEQFF
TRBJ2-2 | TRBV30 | CAWRGVRTELFF
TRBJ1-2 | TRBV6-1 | CASSWTEVGNYGYTF
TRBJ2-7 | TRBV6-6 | CASSYGGQGSYEQYF
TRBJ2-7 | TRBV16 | CASSVGEGQYF
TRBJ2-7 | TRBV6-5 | CASSYRQGIPIYEQYF
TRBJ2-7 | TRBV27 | CASLVSYEQYF
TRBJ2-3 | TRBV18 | CASSPPFRGTSTDTQYF
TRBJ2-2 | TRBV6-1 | CASSEGQTTNTGELFF
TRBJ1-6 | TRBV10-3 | CAIKAGENSPLHF
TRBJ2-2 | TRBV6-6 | CASSLTSGSDTGELFF
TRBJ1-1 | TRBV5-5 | CASSRLGGRETEAFF
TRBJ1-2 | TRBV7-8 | CASSPDREYGYTF
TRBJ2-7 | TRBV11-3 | CASSRDGPSYEQYF
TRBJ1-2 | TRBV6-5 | CASSYAWRSYGYTF
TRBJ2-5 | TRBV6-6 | CASSYSTGKETQYF
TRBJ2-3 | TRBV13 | CASSPGTSGRGSDTQYF
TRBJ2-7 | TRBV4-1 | CASSQAYRGRDEQYF
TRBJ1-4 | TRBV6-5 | CASRQGSTNEKLFF
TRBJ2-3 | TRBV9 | CASSVRPGRDTQYF
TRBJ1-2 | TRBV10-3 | CAISLLGQGSDGYTF
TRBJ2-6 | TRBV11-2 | CASSLSRAGANVLTF
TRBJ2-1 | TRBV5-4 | CASSNLAGGPLF
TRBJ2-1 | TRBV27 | CASSSLDRGDYNEQFF
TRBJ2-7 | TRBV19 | CASSNRYSYEQYF
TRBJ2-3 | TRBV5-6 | CASSRRTATDTQYF
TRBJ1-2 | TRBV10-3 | CAISEQGYGYTF